The 30 T cell receptor beta chains in this list originate from one sample, sequenced in a study of post-analysis software for immune sequencing data. Findings and limits, study-wide: In patients, a few TRBV segments were more frequent than in controls, with TRBV5-6, TRBV5-1 and TRBV20-1 among them.

These TCRs' antigens remain unknown. Unique molecular identifiers were present in the TCR beta cDNA libraries. TCRdb recomputed calls from the PCR reads with MiXCR, one row per CDR3 protein. The data hold 600,000 to 700,000 distinct CDR3 sequences, with approximately 59% observed a single time. The sequencing sample was made of blood. The receptors stem from a girl aged 2 to 9 with multiple sclerosis.

The chain links TRBV5-6 to TRBJ2-5; 8 bases map to TRBD2. TRBJ2-7 matches the DNA end more closely, so the J call is doubtful. CDR1 SGHDT and CDR2 YYEEEE come from the germline V gene. The length of the CDR3 is 13 residues. The DNA for the CDR3 is TGTGCCAGCAGCCTGTGGACTAGCAGCGAGCAGTACTTC. Translating it yields CASSLWTSSEQYF.

The chain combines TRBV12-3 or TRBV12-4 with TRBJ1-2; the D gene is possibly TRBD1 (5 bases). This CDR3 spans 15 amino acids. Trimming took off 6 bases at V and 6 bases at J, with 20 bases between the two ends. The chain's CDR3 is CASRGGWAAANGYTF. The CDR3 nucleotides read TGTGCCAGCAGGGGGGGGTGGGCCGCGGCTAATGGCTACACCTTC.

The rearrangement links TRBV20-1 to TRBJ2-7; 11 nucleotides match TRBD2. The germline gives CDR1 DFQATT, CDR2 SNEGSKA (reference sequence). This CDR3 has 14 amino acids. The V segment lost 6 bases and the J segment 0 bases; nucleotides outside the gene matches: 4. The chain's CDR3 is CSAVAGGTSYEQYF. CDR3 DNA sequence: TGCAGTGCCGTAGCGGGAGGGACCTCCTACGAGCAGTACTTC.

V is TRBV4-1 and J is TRBJ2-7, with TRBD1 identical over 8 bases. The germline V gene encodes CDR1 MGHRA and CDR2 YSYEKL. This CDR3 comprises 14 residues. The V gene end was trimmed by 6 bases and the J gene end by 1 base; junction bases not matched to a gene: 5. The CDR3 is CASRSTGGSYEQYF. DNA for the CDR3: TGCGCCAGCAGGTCTACAGGGGGTTCCTACGAGCAGTACTTC.

This chain uses TRBV15 with TRBJ2-5, with D perhaps being TRBD1 or TRBD2 (5 bases each). The germline V gene encodes CDR1 LNHNV and CDR2 YYDKDF (reference sequence). The CDR3 is 16 residues long. V lost 3 bases to trimming and J lost 5 bases, with 19 bases between them. CDR3 in DNA: TGTGCCACCAGCAGGGAGCCGGCAGAGGGACGGGAGACCCAGTACTTC. As protein: CATSREPAEGRETQYF.

The V call is TRBV29-1, the J call TRBJ2-1; D possibly corresponds to TRBD1 (5 bases). The CDR3 totals 13 residues. Trimming removed 7 bases at V and 3 bases at J, with 13 bases between. Per the germline V gene, CDR1 is SQVTM and CDR2 is ANQGSEA. DNA of the CDR3: TGCAGCGCCAAGGACACCTTCTACAATGAGCAGTTCTTC. This gives the protein CSAKDTFYNEQFF.

The chain joins TRBV5-1 to TRBJ1-4; D unresolved. There are 14 residues in the CDR3. Germline V lookup: CDR1 SGHRS, CDR2 YFSETQ. The V end was cut by 4 bases, the J end by 4 bases, with 11 bases between. The CDR3 loop reads CASSTGFLNEKLFF. The CDR3 DNA follows: TGCGCCAGCAGCACCGGCTTTCTTAATGAAAAACTGTTTTTT. Based on the CDR3 plus reference TRBV5-1 and TRBJ1-4, the full variable domain is KAGVTQTPRYLIKTRGQQVTLSCSPISGHRSVSWYQQTPGQGLQFLFEYFSETQRNKGNFPGRFSGRQFSNSRSEMNVSTLELGDSALYLCASSTGFLNEKLFFGSGTQLSVL.

The chain couples TRBV13 to TRBJ2-5; TRBD2 agrees at 12 bases. This CDR3 has 16 residues. V trimming: 4 bases; J trimming: 4 bases; junction bases outside the gene matches: 7. The germline gives CDR1 PRHDT, CDR2 FYEKMQ (reference sequence). The CDR3 nucleotides read TGTGCCAGCAGCTCACCTAAGGGACTAGCGGGAGAGACCCAGTACTTC. Encoded protein: CASSSPKGLAGETQYF.

The CDR3 sequence: CASSQHRDSTDTQYF. The CDR3 nucleotides read TGTGCCAGCAGCCAGCACAGGGACAGCACAGATACGCAGTATTTT. This rearrangement joins TRBV7-3 to TRBJ2-3; D perhaps matches TRBD1 (6 bases). CDR3 length equals 15 residues. CDR1 and CDR2 from the germline V gene are SGHTA and FQGTGA. Trimming took 5 bases from V and 0 from J, leaving 12 bases between them. The full variable domain, completed using reference TRBV7-3 and TRBJ2-3, is GAGVSQTPSNKVTEKGKYVELRCDPISGHTALYWYRQSLGQGPEFLIYFQGTGAADDSGLPNDRFFAVRPEGSVSTLKIQRTERGDSAVYLCASSQHRDSTDTQYFGPGTRLTVL.

This chain uses TRBV21-1 with TRBJ2-7; the table gives TRBD1 as D, unverified against the DNA. TRBV21-1 is marked as a pseudogene. There are 15 residues in the CDR3. The CDR3 loop is CASRGGQASSYEQYF. CDR3 coding DNA: TGTGCCAGCAGGGGGGGGCAGGCGAGCTCCTACGAGCAGTACTTC.

The J gene is TRBJ2-1, the V gene TRBV5-1; 9 bases are a match to TRBD2. CDR1 SGHRS and CDR2 YFSETQ come from the germline V gene. The V and J ends lost 1 base and 13 bases, in that order; junction bases with no gene match: 18. The CDR3 covers 17 residues. The CDR3: CASSLLGRTSAGETQFF. The CDR3 DNA is TGCGCCAGCAGCTTGTTAGGGCGGACTAGCGCGGGGGAGACCCAGTTCTTC.

V usage is TRBV3-1 and J usage is TRBJ1-2; 7 bases align to TRBD1. Losses at the gene ends were 2 bases for V and 4 bases for J; bases not matched to a gene: 10. In germline, CDR1 is LGHDT, CDR2 YNNKEL (reference sequence). This CDR3 has 16 amino acids. In nucleotides, the CDR3 is TGTGCCAGCAGCCAACGAGGACAGGCCTATATCTATGGCTACACCTTC. This translates into CASSQRGQAYIYGYTF.

The chain has TRBV20-1 and TRBJ2-3; TRBD1 matches 9 bases. Trimming cost V 6 bases and J 6 bases; bases outside gene matches: 7. The CDR3 covers 13 residues. Germline-derived CDR1 and CDR2 are DFQATT and SNEGSKA (reference sequence). The CDR3 DNA reads as TGCAGTGCCACAGGGGGCGCCATGGATACGCAGTATTTT. Its protein product is CSATGGAMDTQYF.

In its sample, this clonotype was seen a few times. The genes are TRBV19 and TRBJ1-2, with TRBD1 matching over 11 bases. The CDR3 contains 13 residues. CDR1 and CDR2 (germline): LNHDA, SQIVND (reference sequence). J was trimmed by 7 bases and V by 10 bases; bases with no gene match: 8. In DNA, the CDR3 is TGTGCCATCCTTGGACAGGGGGCAGGTGGCTACACCTTC. The encoded protein is CAILGQGAGGYTF. Together with reference TRBV19 and TRBJ1-2, the CDR3 gives the full variable domain: DGGITQSPKYLFRKEGQNVTLSCEQNLNHDAMYWYRQDPGQGLRLIYYSQIVNDFQKGDIAEGYSVSREKKESFPLTVTSAQKNPTAFYLCAILGQGAGGYTFGSGTRLTVV.

This clonotype was counted only a few times. The junction shows a germline mismatch at one end, possibly a read error. The rearrangement joins TRBV7-7 to TRBJ2-1; D might be TRBD2 (5 bases). The CDR3 runs 15 residues. Per the germline V gene, CDR1 is SSHAT and CDR2 is FNYEAQ (reference sequence). The CDR3 loop reads CASSANPGYDNEQFF. The CDR3 DNA reads TGTGCTAGCAGCGCCAATCCGGGATACGACAATGAGCAGTTCTTC. Together with reference TRBV7-7 and TRBJ2-1, the CDR3 gives the full variable domain: GAGVSQSPRYKVTKRGQDVTLRCDPISSHATLYWYQQALGQGPEFLTYFNYEAQPDKSGLPSDRFSAERPEGSISTLTIQRTEQRDSAMYRCASSANPGYDNEQFFGPGTRLTVL.

The chain recombines TRBV3-1 with TRBJ1-2, with 9 nucleotides matching TRBD1. Germline values: CDR1 LGHDT, CDR2 YNNKEL (reference sequence). V shed 5 bases, J shed 4 bases, and the junction held 11 bases outside the gene matches. The CDR3 spans 16 residues. CDR3 coding DNA: TGTGCCAGCAGCGAGGGACAGGGCAAACTTCTCTATGGCTACACCTTC. This gives the protein CASSEGQGKLLYGYTF.

This chain uses TRBV5-1 with TRBJ2-1; D is unresolved. Trimming took 1 base from V and 10 from J, leaving 6 bases between them. This CDR3 comprises 11 residues. Per germline, CDR1 SGHRS and CDR2 YFSETQ. The CDR3 reads CASSLLQEQFF. The CDR3 bases are TGCGCCAGCAGCTTGCTTCAGGAGCAGTTCTTC.

This rearrangement joins TRBV7-2 to TRBJ2-6; D unclear. The CDR3 runs to 15 residues. Trimming removed 7 bases at V and 0 bases at J, with 10 bases between. CDR1 is SGHTA, CDR2 FQGNSA, per germline. The CDR3 here is CASNPHLSGANVLTF. The CDR3 nucleotides are TGTGCCAGCAACCCCCACCTCTCTGGGGCCAACGTCCTGACTTTC.

As for this clonotype: One end of the junction varies from germline; a read error may be responsible. V usage is TRBV18 and J usage is TRBJ1-5; possible D gene TRBD1, 6 bases. The V gene's germline CDR1 is KGHSH and CDR2 LQKENI. The CDR3 runs to 15 residues. The CDR3: CASSPLQGSSQPQHF. CDR3 in DNA: TGTGCCAGCTCACCGCTCCAGGGGAGCAGTCAGCCCCAGCATTTT.

The V and J genes are TRBV12-3 or TRBV12-4 and TRBJ1-6; TRBD1 agrees at 7 bases. The V gene end was trimmed by 6 bases and the J gene end by 7 bases; junction bases not matched to a gene: 12. The CDR3 consists of 16 residues. The CDR3 DNA reads TGTGCCAGCAGACAGGGGCCACAAGCCGGGAATTCACCCCTCCACTTT. This gives the protein CASRQGPQAGNSPLHF.

This clonotype was detected only a few times. V gene TRBV7-2 combines with J gene TRBJ1-1; possible D gene TRBD1, 5 bases. Germline V lookup: CDR1 SGHTA, CDR2 FQGNSA. The CDR3 consists of 15 residues. V shed 5 bases and J shed 3 bases, with 16 bases lying between them. CDR3 protein: CASSGGSGVYTEAFF. Written as DNA, the CDR3 is TGTGCCAGCAGCGGGGGTTCGGGAGTGTACACTGAAGCTTTCTTT.

The rearrangement links TRBV4-3 to TRBJ2-3, with 11 nucleotides matching TRBD2. Germline CDR1 and CDR2: LGHNA and YSLEER. This CDR3 spans 18 amino acids. V gave up 5 bases and J gave up 2 bases; unmatched junction bases: 12. CDR3 DNA sequence: TGCGCCAGCAGCACTCGGACAACTAGCGGGGGCTCCACAGATACGCAGTATTTT. It translates to CASSTRTTSGGSTDTQYF.

The chain joins TRBV7-6 to TRBJ2-1, with 8 bases that match TRBD1. CDR3 length equals 17 residues. CDR1 and CDR2 (germline): SGHVS, FNYEAQ. V was clipped by 1 base and J by 12 bases; unmatched bases: 17. CDR3 DNA sequence: TGTGCCAGCAGCTTAGAGCCCCACGCGACAGGGGATGATGGGCAGTTCTTC. Its translation: CASSLEPHATGDDGQFF.

The CDR3 loop is CASSQDFGRSPRTDTQYF. For the CDR3, the DNA is TGCGCCAGCAGCCAAGATTTCGGACGGTCTCCCCGCACAGATACGCAGTATTTT. The rearrangement joins TRBV4-3 to TRBJ2-3; D is uncertain. CDR3 length: 18 residues. V lost 0 bases and J 1 base, leaving 17 bases between the germline ends. Germline assignment: CDR1 LGHNA and CDR2 YSLEER.

V is TRBV5-5 and J is TRBJ2-1; 10 bases align to TRBD2. V lost 1 base to trimming and J lost 9 bases; unmatched junction nucleotides: 7. This CDR3 is 15 amino acids long. CDR1 is SGHKS and CDR2 is YYEKEE in the germline V gene (reference sequence). CDR3 loop: CASSLINSGRSEQFF. The CDR3 DNA follows: TGTGCCAGCAGCTTGATCAATAGCGGGAGGAGTGAGCAGTTCTTC.

This chain connects TRBV11-2 to TRBJ1-1, with D maybe TRBD1 (6 bases). Germline loops: CDR1 SGHAT, CDR2 FQNNGV. V was trimmed by 5 bases and J by 2 bases, leaving 18 bases between them. The CDR3 runs to 16 residues. The CDR3 is CASSTTSTGGNTEAFF. Here the CDR3 DNA reads TGTGCCAGCAGCACCACTTCGACGGGGGGCAACACTGAAGCTTTCTTT.

As to this clonotype: The junction and the germline gene differ at one end; a read error may be behind it. The chain joins TRBV7-7 to TRBJ2-5, with 8 bases lining up with TRBD1. CDR3 length: 13 amino acids. Germline V CDR1 and CDR2: SSHAT, FNYEAQ (reference sequence). CDR3 sequence (DNA): TGTGCTAGCACCCCAGGGGGCGCAGAGACCCAGTACTTC. Protein product: CASTPGGAETQYF. The variable domain in full, completed from reference TRBV7-7 and TRBJ2-5, reads GAGVSQSPRYKVTKRGQDVTLRCDPISSHATLYWYQQALGQGPEFLTYFNYEAQPDKSGLPSDRFSAERPEGSISTLTIQRTEQRDSAMYRCASTPGGAETQYFGPGTRLLVL.

The chain links TRBV25-1 to TRBJ2-3, with 14 bases aligning to TRBD2. J was trimmed by 1 base and V by 3 bases; bases with no gene match: 15. The CDR3 extends over 21 amino acids. Germline V gene lookup returns CDR1 MGHDK and CDR2 SYGVNS. The CDR3: CASSDPLQTGGLAGGTDTQYF. CDR3 sequence (DNA): TGTGCCAGCAGTGACCCCCTCCAGACAGGGGGACTAGCGGGAGGCACAGATACGCAGTATTTT.

This sequence joins TRBV7-9 and TRBJ1-2; TRBD1 aligns across 8 bases. The V gene's germline CDR1 is SEHNR and CDR2 FQNEAQ (reference sequence). V dropped 7 bases and J dropped 8; count of bases not matched to a gene: 9. This CDR3 has 13 residues. The DNA for the CDR3 is TGTGCCAGCACCAAGAGACAGGGGCTGGGCTACACCTTC. Its translation is CASTKRQGLGYTF. Filled out from reference TRBV7-9 and TRBJ1-2, the complete variable domain reads DTGVSQNPRHKITKRGQNVTFRCDPISEHNRLYWYRQTLGQGPEFLTYFQNEAQLEKSRLLSDRFSAERPKGSFSTLEIQRTEQGDSAMYLCASTKRQGLGYTFGSGTRLTVV.

This chain connects TRBV5-1 to TRBJ1-5; D gene ambiguous. V lost 4 bases, J lost 0 bases, and 11 bases lay in between. The length of the CDR3 is 15 residues. In germline, CDR1 is SGHRS, CDR2 YFSETQ. The CDR3 DNA sequence: TGCGCCAGCAGCGCCTCGTGGGGTAGCAATCAGCCCCAGCATTTT. Translating it yields CASSASWGSNQPQHF. Full variable domain (missing parts from reference TRBV5-1 and TRBJ1-5): KAGVTQTPRYLIKTRGQQVTLSCSPISGHRSVSWYQQTPGQGLQFLFEYFSETQRNKGNFPGRFSGRQFSNSRSEMNVSTLELGDSALYLCASSASWGSNQPQHFGDGTRLSIL.